This T cell receptor beta chain comes out of a study of shared T cell receptors in the human thymus. Trimming left V 5 bases short and J 4 bases short, with 23 bases between. Germline CDR1 is LNHNV and CDR2 is YYDKDF (reference sequence). This CDR3 spans 17 amino acids. Clones were read by immunoSEQ multiplex PCR, and TCRdb kept only the in-frame ones, dropping some. The table includes 630,000 or so clones, around 87% detected once. These data were likewise used in another study, on human thymus T cells. That investigation notes: Finnish infants who were healthy and having corrective surgery for congenital heart defects made up the donors. Resections from corrective heart surgery supplied the thymus tissue. Among unrelated individuals, related research reported thymic repertoires that overlapped highly.

The receptor comes from a boy younger than two with a congenital heart defect. V is TRBV15 and J is TRBJ1-1; possibly TRBD1 for D (6 bases). Input material: thymocytes. The CDR3 spells CATSYRGASLESTEAFF. The CDR3 DNA sequence: TGTGCCACCAGCTACCGGGGGGCCAGCTTGGAGAGCACTGAAGCTTTCTTT.